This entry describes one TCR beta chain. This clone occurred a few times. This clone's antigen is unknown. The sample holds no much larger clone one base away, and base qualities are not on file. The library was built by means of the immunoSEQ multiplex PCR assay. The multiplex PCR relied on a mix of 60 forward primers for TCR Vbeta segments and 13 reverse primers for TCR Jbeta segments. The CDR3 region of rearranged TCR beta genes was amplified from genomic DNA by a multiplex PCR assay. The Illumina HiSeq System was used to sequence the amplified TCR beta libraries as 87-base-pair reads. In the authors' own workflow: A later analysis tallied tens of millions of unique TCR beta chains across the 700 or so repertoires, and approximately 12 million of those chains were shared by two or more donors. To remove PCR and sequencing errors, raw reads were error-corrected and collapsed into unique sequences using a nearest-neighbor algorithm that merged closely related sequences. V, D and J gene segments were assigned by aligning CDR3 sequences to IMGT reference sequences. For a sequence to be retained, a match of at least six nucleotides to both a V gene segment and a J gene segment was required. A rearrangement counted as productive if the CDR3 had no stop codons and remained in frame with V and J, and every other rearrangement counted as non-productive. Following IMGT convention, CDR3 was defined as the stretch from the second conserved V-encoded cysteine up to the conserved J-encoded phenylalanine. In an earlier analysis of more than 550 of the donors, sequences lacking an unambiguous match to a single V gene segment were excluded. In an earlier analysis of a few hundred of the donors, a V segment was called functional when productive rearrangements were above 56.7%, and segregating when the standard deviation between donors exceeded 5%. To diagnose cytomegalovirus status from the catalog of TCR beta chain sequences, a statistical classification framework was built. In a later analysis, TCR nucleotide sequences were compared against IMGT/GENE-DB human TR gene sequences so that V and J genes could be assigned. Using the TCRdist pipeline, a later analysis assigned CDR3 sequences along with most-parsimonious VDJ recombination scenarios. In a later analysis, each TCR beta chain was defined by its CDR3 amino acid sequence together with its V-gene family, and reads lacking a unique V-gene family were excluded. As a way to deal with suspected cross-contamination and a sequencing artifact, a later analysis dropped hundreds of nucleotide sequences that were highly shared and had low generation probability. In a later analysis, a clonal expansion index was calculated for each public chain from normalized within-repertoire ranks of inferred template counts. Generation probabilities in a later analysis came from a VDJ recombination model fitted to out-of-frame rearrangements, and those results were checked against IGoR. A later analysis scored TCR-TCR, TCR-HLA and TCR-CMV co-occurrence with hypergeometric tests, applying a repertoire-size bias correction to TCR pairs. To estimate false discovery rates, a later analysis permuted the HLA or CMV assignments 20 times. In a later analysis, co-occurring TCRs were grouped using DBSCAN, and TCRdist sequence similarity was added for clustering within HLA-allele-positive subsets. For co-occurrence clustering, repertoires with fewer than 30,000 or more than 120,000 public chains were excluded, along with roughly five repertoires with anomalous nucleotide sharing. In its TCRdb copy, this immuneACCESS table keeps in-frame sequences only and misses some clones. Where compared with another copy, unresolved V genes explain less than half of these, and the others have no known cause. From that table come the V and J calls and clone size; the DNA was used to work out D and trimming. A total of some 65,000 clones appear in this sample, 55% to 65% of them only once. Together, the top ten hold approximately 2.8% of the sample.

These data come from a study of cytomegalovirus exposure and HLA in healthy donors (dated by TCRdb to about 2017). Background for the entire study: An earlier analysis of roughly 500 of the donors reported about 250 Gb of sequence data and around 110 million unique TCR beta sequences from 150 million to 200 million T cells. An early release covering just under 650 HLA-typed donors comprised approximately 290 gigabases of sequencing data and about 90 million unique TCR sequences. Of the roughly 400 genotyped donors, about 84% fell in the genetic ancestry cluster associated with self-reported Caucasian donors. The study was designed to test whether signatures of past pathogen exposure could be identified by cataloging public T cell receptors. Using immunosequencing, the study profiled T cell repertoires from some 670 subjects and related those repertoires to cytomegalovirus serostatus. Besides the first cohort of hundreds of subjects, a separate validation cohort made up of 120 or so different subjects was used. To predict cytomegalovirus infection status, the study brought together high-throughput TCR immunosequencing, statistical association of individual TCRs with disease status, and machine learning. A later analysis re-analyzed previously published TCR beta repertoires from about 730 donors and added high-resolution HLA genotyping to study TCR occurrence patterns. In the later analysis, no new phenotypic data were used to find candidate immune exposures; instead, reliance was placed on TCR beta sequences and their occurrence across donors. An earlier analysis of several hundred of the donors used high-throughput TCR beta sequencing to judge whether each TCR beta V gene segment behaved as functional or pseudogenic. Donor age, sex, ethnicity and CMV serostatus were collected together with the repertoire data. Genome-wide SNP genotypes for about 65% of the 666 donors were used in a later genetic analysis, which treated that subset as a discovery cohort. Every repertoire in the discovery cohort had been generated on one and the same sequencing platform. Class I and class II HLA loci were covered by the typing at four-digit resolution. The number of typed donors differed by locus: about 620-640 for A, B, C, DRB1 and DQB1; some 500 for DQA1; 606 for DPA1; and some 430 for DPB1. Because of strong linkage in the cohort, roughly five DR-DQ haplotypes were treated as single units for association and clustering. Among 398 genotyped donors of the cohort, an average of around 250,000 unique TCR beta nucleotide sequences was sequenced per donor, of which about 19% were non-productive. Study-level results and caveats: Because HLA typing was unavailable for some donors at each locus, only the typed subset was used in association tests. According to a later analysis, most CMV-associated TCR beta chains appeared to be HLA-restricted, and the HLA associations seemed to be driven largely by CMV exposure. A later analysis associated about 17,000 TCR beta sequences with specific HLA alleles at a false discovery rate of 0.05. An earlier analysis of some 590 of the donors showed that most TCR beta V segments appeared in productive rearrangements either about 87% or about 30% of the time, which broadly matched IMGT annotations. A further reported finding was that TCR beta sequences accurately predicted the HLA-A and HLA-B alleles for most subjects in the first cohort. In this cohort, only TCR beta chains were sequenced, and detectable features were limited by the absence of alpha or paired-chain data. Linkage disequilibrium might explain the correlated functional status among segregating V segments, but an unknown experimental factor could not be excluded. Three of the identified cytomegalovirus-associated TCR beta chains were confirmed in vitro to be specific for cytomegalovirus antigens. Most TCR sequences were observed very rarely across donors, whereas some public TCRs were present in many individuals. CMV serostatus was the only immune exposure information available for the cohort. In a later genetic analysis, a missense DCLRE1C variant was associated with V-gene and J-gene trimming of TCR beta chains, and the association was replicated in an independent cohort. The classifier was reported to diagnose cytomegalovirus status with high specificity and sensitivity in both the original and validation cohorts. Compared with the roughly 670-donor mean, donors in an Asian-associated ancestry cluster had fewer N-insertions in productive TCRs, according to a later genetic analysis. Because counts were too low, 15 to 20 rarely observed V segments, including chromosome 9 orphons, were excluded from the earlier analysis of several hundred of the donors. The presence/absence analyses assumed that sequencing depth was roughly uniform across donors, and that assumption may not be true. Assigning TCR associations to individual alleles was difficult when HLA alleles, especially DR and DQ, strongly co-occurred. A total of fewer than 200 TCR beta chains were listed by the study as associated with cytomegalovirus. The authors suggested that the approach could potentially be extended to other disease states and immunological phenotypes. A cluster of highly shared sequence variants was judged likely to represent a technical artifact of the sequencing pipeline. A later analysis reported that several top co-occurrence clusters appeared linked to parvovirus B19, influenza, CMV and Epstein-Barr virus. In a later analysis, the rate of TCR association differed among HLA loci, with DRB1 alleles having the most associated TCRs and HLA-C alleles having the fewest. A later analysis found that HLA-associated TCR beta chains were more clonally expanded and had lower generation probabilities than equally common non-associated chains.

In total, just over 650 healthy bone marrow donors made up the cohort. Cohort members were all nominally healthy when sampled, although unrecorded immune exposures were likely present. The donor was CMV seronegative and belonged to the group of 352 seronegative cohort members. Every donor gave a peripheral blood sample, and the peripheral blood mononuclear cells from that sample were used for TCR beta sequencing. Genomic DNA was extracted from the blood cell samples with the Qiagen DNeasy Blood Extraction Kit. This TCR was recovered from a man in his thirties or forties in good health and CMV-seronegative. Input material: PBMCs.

The CDR3 region has the sequence CASSQDLWDGRSYNSPLHF. The bases are TGTGCCAGCAGCCAAGATCTCTGGGACGGGAGGTCCTATAATTCACCCCTCCACTTT. The sequence joins TRBV14 to TRBJ1-6; tentative D gene TRBD1, with 5 bases matching. The CDR3 measures 19 amino acids from cysteine to phenylalanine. Just CDR3 DNA is preserved here, 57 bases in frame from base 1. CDR1 and CDR2 (SGHDN, FVKESK) derive from the germline V gene. Trimming costs V 0 bases and J 1 base, and their ends lie 16 bases apart.